This T cell receptor beta chain is from a study of prognosis after radiotherapy for stage I lung cancer. Study at large: The non-small cell lung cancer patients were all regarded as unsuitable for surgery on medical grounds. The patient group consisted of approximately 14 men and a handful of women whose ages spanned about 50 to 85, median 74.5 years. Whole-study findings and limits: In the expanded TCR clones, tumor specificity was not determined. Following stereotactic body radiation therapy, patients who went on to develop distant metastases had lower Shannon entropy.

Amplification of TCR beta CDR3 from genomic DNA used two-round multiplex PCR. It was primers specific to each TRBV and TRBJ gene that first-round PCR used. TCRdb used MiXCR to reprocess the multiplex PCR reads, holding one entry per CDR3 protein. The sample has some 35,000 distinct CDR3 sequences, about 32% seen once. Looked up from germline, CDR1 is SEHNR and CDR2 is FQNEAQ (reference sequence). The CDR3 runs 14 residues. Unmatched junction bases numbered 3, after V lost 2 bases and J lost 8 bases. With respect to this clonotype: Its antigen is still unknown. The likely explanation is a read error, given a far larger clone one base away.

This clonotype was sampled from a donor aged 50 or older with non-small cell lung cancer. The rearrangement uses TRBV7-9 and TRBJ1-6, with 7 bases lining up with TRBD1. Sequencing was performed on PBMCs, taken before or after stereotactic body radiation therapy (not recorded which). The CDR3 sequence: CASSLWTGYSPLHF. The CDR3 DNA reads TGTGCCAGCAGCTTATGGACAGGATATTCACCCCTCCACTTT. Using reference TRBV7-9 and TRBJ1-6 for the parts outside the CDR3, the full variable domain is DTGVSQNPRHKITKRGQNVTFRCDPISEHNRLYWYRQTLGQGPEFLTYFQNEAQLEKSRLLSDRFSAERPKGSFSTLEIQRTEQGDSAMYLCASSLWTGYSPLHFGNGTRLTVT.